Reported below is one TCR beta chain. Its specificity is unknown. This specimen belongs to a study of early T cells in non-severe SARS-CoV-2 infection. Study-wide context: The authors sequenced bulk RNA from unsorted whole blood, leaving chains unpaired.

General study results and limits: The matching step, a VDJdb search, favored anti-spike CD8 responses and missed private and CD4 specificities.

Trimming removed 1 base from V and 3 bases from J; junction bases left unmatched: 2. This CDR3 comprises 15 residues. Per germline, CDR1 LNHNV and CDR2 YYDKDF (reference sequence). Researchers tagged individual cDNA molecules with unique molecular identifiers. One entry per CDR3 protein, called by TCRdb with MiXCR from the 5' RACE reads. This sample carries roughly 72,000 distinct CDR3 sequences, 9.5% to 15% of them seen once, and the ten largest clones take less than 3%. This receptor was taken from an adult who was a healthcare worker with PCR-confirmed SARS-CoV-2 infection or an uninfected control (not recorded which). The sample in question was whole blood, obtained at baseline. V usage is TRBV15 and J usage is TRBJ2-2; TRBD2 aligns across 7 bases. The CDR3 loop reads CATSRAGGDTGELFF. The CDR3 DNA follows: TGTGCCACCAGCAGAGCTGGGGGGGACACCGGGGAGCTGTTTTTT. Looking up the rest from reference TRBV15 and TRBJ2-2 gives the full variable domain: DAMVIQNPRYQVTQFGKPVTLSCSQTLNHNVMYWYQQKSSQAPKLLFHYYDKDFNNEADTPDNFQSRRPNTSFCFLDIRSPGLGDTAMYLCATSRAGGDTGELFFGEGSRLTVL.